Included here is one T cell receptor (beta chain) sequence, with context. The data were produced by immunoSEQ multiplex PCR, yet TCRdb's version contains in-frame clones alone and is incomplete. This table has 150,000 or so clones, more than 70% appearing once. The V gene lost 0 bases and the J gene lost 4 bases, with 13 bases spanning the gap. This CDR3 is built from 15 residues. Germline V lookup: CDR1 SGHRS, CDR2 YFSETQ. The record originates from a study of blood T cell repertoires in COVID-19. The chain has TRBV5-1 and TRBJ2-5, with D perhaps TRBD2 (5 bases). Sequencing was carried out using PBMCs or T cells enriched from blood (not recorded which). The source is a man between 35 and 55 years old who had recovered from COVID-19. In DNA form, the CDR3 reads TGCGCCAGCAGCTTGGGTACATCCAGCGGAGAGACCCAGTACTTC. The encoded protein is CASSLGTSSGETQYF.